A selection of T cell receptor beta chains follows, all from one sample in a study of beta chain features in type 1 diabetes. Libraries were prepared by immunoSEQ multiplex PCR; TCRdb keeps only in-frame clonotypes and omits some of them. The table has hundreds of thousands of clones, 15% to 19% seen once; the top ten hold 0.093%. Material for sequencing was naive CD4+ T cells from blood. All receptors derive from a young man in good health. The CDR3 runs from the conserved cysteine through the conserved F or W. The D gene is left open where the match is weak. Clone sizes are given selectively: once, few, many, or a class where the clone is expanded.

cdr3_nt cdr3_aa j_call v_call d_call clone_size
TGTGCCAGCAGAGAGGCCGGGACATCCGTCAACTATGGCTACACCTTC CASREAGTSVNYGYTF TRBJ1-2 TRBV27 NA NA
TGTGCCAGCAGACCCATGACAGGGGGCAGGGATACGCAGTATTTT CASRPMTGGRDTQYF TRBJ2-3 TRBV7-2 TRBD1 few
TGTGCCAGCAGCTCCGGAAACACCATATATTTT CASSSGNTIYF TRBJ1-3 TRBV7-2 NA NA
TGCGCCAGCAGCCAAGAAAACGGAGTGTACAATGAGCAGTTCTTC CASSQENGVYNEQFF TRBJ2-1 TRBV4-1 NA NA
TGTGCCAGCAGAGACTTAGCGGGCCCAGATACGCAGTATTTT CASRDLAGPDTQYF TRBJ2-3 TRBV25-1 TRBD2 few
TGTGCCATCAGTGCCGGATGGGCACGGACCAAAAACATTCAGTACTTC CAISAGWARTKNIQYF TRBJ2-4 TRBV10-3 NA NA
TGTGCCAGCAGGAGCCCTTCCCGGGTGACAGGGGGGGCCCAGTACTTC CASRSPSRVTGGAQYF TRBJ2-5 TRBV27 TRBD1 NA
TGTGCCAGCTCACCACTGGACAGGGGACTCGTTGAAGCTTTCTTT CASSPLDRGLVEAFF TRBJ1-1 TRBV18 TRBD1 NA
TGTGCCAGCAGCGCCCGACAATATACAGGGTCATATGGCTACACCTTC CASSARQYTGSYGYTF TRBJ1-2 TRBV9 NA few
TGTGCCAGCAGAACCGGGACAGGGGCAGATACGCAGTATTTT CASRTGTGADTQYF TRBJ2-3 TRBV11-2 TRBD1 NA
TGCGCCAGCAGCCAAGGGTCGTCGTACCAAGAGACCCAGTACTTC CASSQGSSYQETQYF TRBJ2-5 TRBV4-1 NA few
TGTGCCAGCGCTTCGGGGAGGTTGGGGCAGCCCCAGCATTTT CASASGRLGQPQHF TRBJ1-5 TRBV6-5 NA NA
TGCGCCAGCAGCCAAGTAATTGGGGCTAATGAAAAACTGTTTTTT CASSQVIGANEKLFF TRBJ1-4 TRBV4-1 NA NA
TGTGCCAGCAGCTTAGCGACCGGCACAGGGAGGCGAGCTTTCTTT CASSLATGTGRRAFF TRBJ1-1 TRBV7-2 NA NA
TGTGCCAGCAGCCATGCGGGACAAAACTACGAGCAGTACTTC CASSHAGQNYEQYF TRBJ2-7 TRBV4-2 NA NA
TGTGCCAGCAGCTTGCTACTAGCGAGTTACAATGAGCAGTTCTTC CASSLLLASYNEQFF TRBJ2-1 TRBV5-6 TRBD2 few
TGTGCCACCTATTCGGGACAGCAAGAGACCCAGTACTTC CATYSGQQETQYF TRBJ2-5 TRBV5-5 TRBD1 NA
TGTGCCAGCAGCCGAGGACAGGGTGATGAGCAGTACTTC CASSRGQGDEQYF TRBJ2-7 TRBV4-2 TRBD1 NA
TGTGCCAGCAGCCACCGCAGGCAGGGGGGCCTCGAGCAGTTCTTC CASSHRRQGGLEQFF TRBJ2-1 TRBV25-1 NA few
TGTGCCAGCAGTTACTCGGAGAACACTGAAGCTTTCTTT CASSYSENTEAFF TRBJ1-1 TRBV6-6 NA few
TGTGCCAGCAGTTACTCGGCGGGGTTGGGAGCTTTCTTT CASSYSAGLGAFF TRBJ1-1 TRBV6-5 NA few
TGTGCCAGCAGCAGCGGACCTCAGGGACGGGAGGGGGAAGACATTCAGTACTTC CASSSGPQGREGEDIQYF TRBJ2-4 TRBV21-1 NA NA
TGTGCCAGCAGTTACTCTGGTAGCGGGAGAGAGACCCAGTACTTC CASSYSGSGRETQYF TRBJ2-5 TRBV6-5 TRBD2 NA
TGTGCCAGCAGCGTGAAGGGTTTAAATACGCAGTATTTT CASSVKGLNTQYF TRBJ2-3 TRBV7-3 NA NA
TGCGCCATCTTACCCGGGGTTTTCTACGAGCAGTACTTC CAILPGVFYEQYF TRBJ2-7 TRBV5-1 NA NA
TGTGCCAGCAGTCCGCGGACTCAGGGGACCGGGGAGCTGTTTTTT CASSPRTQGTGELFF TRBJ2-2 TRBV2 NA few
TGTGCCAGCAGCTTACAGGGGGTGTCTGGCTACACCTTC CASSLQGVSGYTF TRBJ1-2 TRBV7-9 TRBD1 few
TGTGCCAGCAGCTTAAGGGGACAGTCGTGGGAGACCCAGTACTTC CASSLRGQSWETQYF TRBJ2-5 TRBV7-2 TRBD1 NA
TGTGCCAGCAGCCAACCGACTAGCAGCATCACAGATACGCAGTATTTT CASSQPTSSITDTQYF TRBJ2-3 TRBV14 TRBD2 few
TGTGCCAGCACGCACAGGGACACAGATACGCAGTATTTT CASTHRDTDTQYF TRBJ2-3 TRBV5-4 NA NA
TGTGCCAGCAGTGGGACTTTTGGGGCTAAAACGCCCCAGCATTTT CASSGTFGAKTPQHF TRBJ1-5 TRBV5-6 NA few
TGTGCCAGCTCACGCCAGACAGGGTATCTGAACACTGAAGCTTTCTTT CASSRQTGYLNTEAFF TRBJ1-1 TRBV18 TRBD1 NA